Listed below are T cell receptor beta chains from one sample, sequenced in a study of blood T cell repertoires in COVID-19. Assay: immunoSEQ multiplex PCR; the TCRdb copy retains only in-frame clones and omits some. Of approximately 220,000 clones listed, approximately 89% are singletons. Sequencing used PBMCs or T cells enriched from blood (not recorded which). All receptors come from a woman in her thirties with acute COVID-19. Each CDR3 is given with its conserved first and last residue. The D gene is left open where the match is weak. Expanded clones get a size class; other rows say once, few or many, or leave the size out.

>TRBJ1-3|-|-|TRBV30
CALGGVGGNTIYF
TGTGCCTTGGGGGGAGTCGGAGGAAACACCATATATTTT
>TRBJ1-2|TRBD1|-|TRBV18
CASSPREGAGGGYTF
TGTGCCAGCTCACCCCGAGAGGGGGCGGGAGGTGGCTACACCTTC
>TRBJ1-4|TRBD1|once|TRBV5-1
CASSFARQGGREKLFF
TGCGCCAGCAGCTTCGCCCGACAGGGTGGTCGGGAAAAACTGTTTTTT
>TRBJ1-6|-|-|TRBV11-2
CASSLQGRDSPLHF
TGTGCCAGCAGCTTACAGGGAAGAGACTCACCCCTCCACTTT
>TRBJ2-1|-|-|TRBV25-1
CASSEFTSSYNEQFF
TGTGCCAGCAGTGAATTCACGAGCTCCTACAATGAGCAGTTCTTC
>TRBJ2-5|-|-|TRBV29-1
CSVEGEAGGTQYF
TGCAGCGTTGAAGGTGAGGCTGGCGGGACCCAGTACTTC
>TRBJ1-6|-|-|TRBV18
CASSLTTLVGKTQNSPLHF
TGTGCCAGCTCCCTGACAACCTTAGTTGGTAAAACTCAGAATTCACCCCTCCACTTT
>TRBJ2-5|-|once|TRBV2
CASRAEALYQETQYF
TGTGCCAGCAGAGCCGAAGCGTTATACCAAGAGACCCAGTACTTC
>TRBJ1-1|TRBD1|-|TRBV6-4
CASRAGGEYTEAFF
TGTGCCAGCAGAGCAGGGGGCGAGTACACTGAAGCTTTCTTT
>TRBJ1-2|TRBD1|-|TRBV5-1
CASSARQGSSYGYTF
TGCGCCAGCAGCGCCAGACAGGGGTCCTCCTATGGCTACACCTTC
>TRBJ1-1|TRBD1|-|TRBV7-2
CASSLWDSMNTEAFF
TGTGCCAGCAGCCTATGGGACAGCATGAACACTGAAGCTTTCTTT
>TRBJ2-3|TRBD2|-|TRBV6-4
CASGLVAGGTDTQYF
TGTGCCAGCGGCCTTGTAGCGGGGGGCACAGATACGCAGTATTTT
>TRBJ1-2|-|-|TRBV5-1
CASSYDRVYGYTF
TGCGCCAGCAGCTATGACAGAGTCTATGGCTACACCTTC
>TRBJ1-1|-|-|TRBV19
CASSIPFEDMNTEAFF
TGTGCCAGTAGTATCCCCTTCGAGGATATGAACACTGAAGCTTTCTTT
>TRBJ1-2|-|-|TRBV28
CATSAGGGNYGYTF
TGTGCCACCTCCGCGGGAGGGGGAAACTATGGCTACACCTTC
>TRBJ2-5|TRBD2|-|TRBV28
CASSPTSGGGETQYF
TGTGCCAGCAGCCCGACTAGCGGGGGAGGAGAGACCCAGTACTTC
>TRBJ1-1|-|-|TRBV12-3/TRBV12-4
CASNPGGTEAFF
TGTGCCAGCAACCCTGGGGGGACTGAAGCTTTCTTT
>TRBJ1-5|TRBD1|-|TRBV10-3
CAISEGYDRDQPQHF
TGTGCCATCAGTGAGGGGTACGACAGGGATCAGCCCCAGCATTTT
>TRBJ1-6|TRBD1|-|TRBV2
CASRGQATFSPLHF
TGTGCCAGCAGAGGACAGGCTACTTTTTCACCCCTCCACTTT
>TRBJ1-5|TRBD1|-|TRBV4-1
CASSQETGAARVAQHF
TGCGCCAGCAGCCAAGAGACAGGGGCCGCGAGAGTTGCCCAGCATTTT
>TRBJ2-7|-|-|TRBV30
CAWSVGGWEQYF
TGTGCCTGGAGTGTTGGGGGCTGGGAGCAGTACTTC
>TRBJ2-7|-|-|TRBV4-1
CASSQVTGTYEQYF
TGCGCCAGCAGCCAAGTTACAGGGACCTACGAGCAGTACTTC
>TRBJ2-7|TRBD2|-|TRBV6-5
CASSYGLAGSYEQYF
TGTGCCAGCAGTTACGGACTAGCGGGGTCCTACGAGCAGTACTTC
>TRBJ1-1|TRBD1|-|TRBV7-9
CASSPGQEATEAFF
TGTGCCAGCAGCCCGGGACAGGAGGCCACTGAAGCTTTCTTT
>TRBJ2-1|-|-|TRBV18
CASSLRDRGLAGSSNEQFF
TGTGCCAGCTCCCTCCGGGACAGGGGCCTAGCGGGGAGTTCCAATGAGCAGTTCTTC
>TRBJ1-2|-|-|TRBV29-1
CSFNPGDGDGYTF
TGCAGCTTCAACCCGGGGGACGGTGATGGCTACACCTTC
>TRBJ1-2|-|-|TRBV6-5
CASRGGVSPSGYTF
TGTGCCAGCAGAGGAGGGGTCTCCCCTTCTGGCTACACCTTC
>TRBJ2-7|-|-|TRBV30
CAWRAGDRLFYEQYF
TGTGCCTGGAGGGCAGGCGACAGGCTTTTCTACGAGCAGTACTTC
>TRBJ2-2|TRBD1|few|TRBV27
CASSLSDRGTGELFF
TGTGCCAGCAGTTTAAGTGACAGGGGCACCGGGGAGCTGTTTTTT
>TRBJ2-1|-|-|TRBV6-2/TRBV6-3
CASSYSLGGNEQFF
TGTGCCAGCAGTTACTCTCTGGGGGGCAATGAGCAGTTCTTC
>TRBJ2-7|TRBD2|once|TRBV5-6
CASSSTGLTHSYEQYF
TGTGCCAGCAGTTCAACGGGACTAACTCACTCCTACGAGCAGTACTTC
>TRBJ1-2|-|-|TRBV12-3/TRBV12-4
CASSLKQGGGYTF
TGTGCCAGCAGTTTAAAGCAGGGCGGCGGCTACACCTTC
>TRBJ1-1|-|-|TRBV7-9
CASRANTEAFF
TGTGCCAGCAGGGCGAACACTGAAGCTTTCTTT
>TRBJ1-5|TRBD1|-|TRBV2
CASSEYGRGIGQPQHF
TGTGCCAGCAGTGAATATGGCAGGGGGATTGGTCAGCCCCAGCATTTT
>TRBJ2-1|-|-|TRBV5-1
CASSFKGNEQFF
TGCGCCAGCAGCTTCAAGGGGAATGAGCAGTTCTTC
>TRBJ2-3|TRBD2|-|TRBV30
CAWSLTSGGAGDTQYF
TGTGCCTGGAGTTTAACTAGCGGGGGGGCCGGAGATACGCAGTATTTT
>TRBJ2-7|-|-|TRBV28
CASGRVQGYEQYF
TGTGCCAGCGGAAGGGTCCAGGGCTACGAGCAGTACTTC
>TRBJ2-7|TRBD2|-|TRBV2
CASSDLAGAYEQYF
TGTGCCAGCAGTGATTTAGCGGGGGCCTACGAGCAGTACTTC
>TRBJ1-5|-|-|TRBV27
CASSLNYNQPQHF
TGTGCCAGCAGTTTGAACTACAATCAGCCCCAGCATTTT
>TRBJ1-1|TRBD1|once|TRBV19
CASSRVDRVGTEAFF
TGTGCCAGTAGTAGGGTCGACAGGGTAGGCACTGAAGCTTTCTTT
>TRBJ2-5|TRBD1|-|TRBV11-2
CASRRPGQGQETQYF
TGTGCCAGCAGGCGACCGGGACAGGGCCAAGAGACCCAGTACTTC
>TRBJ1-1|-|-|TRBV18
CASSPSTGQTEAFF
TGTGCCAGCTCACCAAGCACAGGGCAAACTGAAGCTTTCTTT
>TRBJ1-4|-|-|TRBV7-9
CASSRTVEKLFF
TGTGCCAGCAGCAGGACAGTTGAAAAACTGTTTTTT
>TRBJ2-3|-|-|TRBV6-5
CAISLGIPDTQYF
TGTGCCATTTCACTCGGGATCCCAGATACGCAGTATTTT
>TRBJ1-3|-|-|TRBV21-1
CASSKADLRTVVSGNTIYF
TGTGCCAGCAGCAAAGCGGATCTAAGGACAGTAGTATCTGGAAACACCATATATTTT
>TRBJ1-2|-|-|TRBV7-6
CASSPPTYGYTF
TGTGCCAGCAGCCCACCGACATATGGCTACACCTTC
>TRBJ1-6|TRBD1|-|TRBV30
CAWDRGSSYNSPLHF
TGTGCCTGGGACAGGGGAAGCTCCTATAATTCACCCCTCCACTTT
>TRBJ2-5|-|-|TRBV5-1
CASSRLADAYQETQYF
TGCGCCAGCAGCCGTCTCGCGGATGCCTACCAAGAGACCCAGTACTTC
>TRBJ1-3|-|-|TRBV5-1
CASSLRSDSGNTIYF
TGCGCCAGCAGCTTGCGTTCAGACTCTGGAAACACCATATATTTT
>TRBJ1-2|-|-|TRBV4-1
CASSHVGSSFDAF
TGCGCCAGCAGCCACGTCGGGTCGTCCTTCGATGCCTTC
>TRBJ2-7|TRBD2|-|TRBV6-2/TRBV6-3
CASSERGGWYEQYF
TGTGCCAGCAGCGAGCGGGGGGGCTGGTACGAGCAGTACTTC